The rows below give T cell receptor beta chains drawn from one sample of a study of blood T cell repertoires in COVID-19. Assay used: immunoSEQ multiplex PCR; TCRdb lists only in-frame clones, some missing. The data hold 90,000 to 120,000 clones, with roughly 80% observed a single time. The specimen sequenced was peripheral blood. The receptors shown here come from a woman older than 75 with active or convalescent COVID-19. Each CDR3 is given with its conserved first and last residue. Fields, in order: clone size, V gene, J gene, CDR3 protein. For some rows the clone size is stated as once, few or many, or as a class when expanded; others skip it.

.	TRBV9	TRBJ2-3	CASRGQASDTQYF
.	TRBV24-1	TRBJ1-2	CATTLPVSGDHYGYTF
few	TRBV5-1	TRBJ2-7	CASSPRQGSRDEQYF
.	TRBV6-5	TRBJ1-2	CASSYGLGGADGYTF
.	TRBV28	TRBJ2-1	CASTTASGLAGVNEQFF
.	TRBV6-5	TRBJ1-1	CASRPGVNTEAFF
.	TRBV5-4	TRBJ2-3	CASSSGTTSTDTQYF
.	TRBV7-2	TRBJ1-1	CASSLYRAEAFF
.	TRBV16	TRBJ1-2	CASSQNPGRYGYGYTF
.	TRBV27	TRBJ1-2	CASSLDYSYGYTF